The 18 T cell receptor beta chains below all came from one sample that was sequenced in a study of T cell clones after liver transplantation (dated by TCRdb to the late 2010s). Library construction relied on the immunoSEQ multiplex PCR assay. The clones in this table, taken by TCRdb from immuneACCESS, are in-frame only. Not every clone is retained; where verified, under half of the shortfall comes from an unresolved V gene, and the cause of the rest is unknown. The sample table contains 45,000 to 60,000 clones; only one count was recorded for 70% of them. Of the sample, 2.5% to 3% falls within the top ten clones. The material sequenced was CD4+ T cells from blood, taken at the approximately 16-month timepoint. These receptor sequences come from a human patient who received a liver transplant. Following transplantation, part of the T cell population may be supplied by the graft donor rather than the patient.

This clone was seen many times. The chain carries TRBV9 and TRBJ1-2; a possible D gene is TRBD1 (5 bases). The germline V and J ends were trimmed by 4 bases and 5 bases, with 21 bases remaining between them. In germline, CDR1 is SGDLS, CDR2 YYNGEE. The CDR3 runs to 16 residues. The CDR3 DNA follows: TGTGCCAGCAGCCCACGAGGGACGGACTCTACTTATGGCTACACCTTC. Protein sequence: CASSPRGTDSTYGYTF.

V usage is TRBV7-2 and J usage is TRBJ1-4, with 9 bases that match TRBD1. Germline V gene lookup returns CDR1 SGHTA and CDR2 FQGNSA. The V segment lost 4 bases and the J segment 1 base; nucleotides outside the gene matches: 1. This CDR3 has 15 amino acids. CDR3 in amino acids: CASSWGQGTNEKLFF. Written as DNA, the CDR3 is TGTGCCAGCAGCTGGGGACAGGGAACTAATGAAAAACTGTTTTTT.

This clone was seen many times. V and J are TRBV2 and TRBJ2-1, with 7 bases fitting TRBD1. Germline CDR1 is SNHLY and CDR2 is FYNNEI. The CDR3 sequence is 15 residues long. The ends lost 3 bases at V and 0 bases at J; junction bases unmatched: 2. The chain's CDR3 is CASSETGSSYNEQFF. CDR3 DNA: TGTGCCAGCAGTGAGACAGGGAGCTCCTACAATGAGCAGTTCTTC.

This clone was seen a few times. V usage is TRBV28 and J usage is TRBJ1-3; D not certain. V was cut by 4 bases and J by 7 bases, with 14 bases left in between. Germline values: CDR1 MDHEN, CDR2 SYDVKM. This CDR3 has 14 amino acids. The CDR3 nucleotides read TGTGCCAGCAGTTCCGGTTCGGCCCTGAACACCATATATTTT. Encoded protein: CASSSGSALNTIYF.

This clone appeared once. This chain connects TRBV5-3 to TRBJ2-1; TRBD2 matches at 12 bases. TRBV5-3 is known as an ORF, though its function is uncertain. The CDR3 has 16 residues. The V and J ends lost 4 bases and 9 bases, in that order; junction bases with no gene match: 11. The CDR3 loop is CARSQARTSGEGEQFF. The DNA of the CDR3 is TGTGCCAGAAGCCAAGCTCGGACTAGCGGGGAAGGTGAGCAGTTCTTC.

This clone has just one count. The CDR3 sequence: CASSQDRSTDTQYF. As DNA, the CDR3 is TGCGCCAGCAGCCAGGACAGGAGCACAGATACGCAGTATTTT. This chain links TRBV4-1 with TRBJ2-3, with 7 bases identical to TRBD1. V gave up 3 bases and J gave up 0 bases; unmatched junction bases: 0. This CDR3 contains 14 residues. CDR1 and CDR2 from the germline V gene are MGHRA and YSYEKL.

The chain combines TRBV7-9 with TRBJ2-4; either TRBD1 or TRBD2 may fit D (5 bases each). Germline values: CDR1 SEHNR, CDR2 FQNEAQ (reference sequence). The V and J ends lost 5 bases and 5 bases respectively, with 16 bases between them. This CDR3 contains 15 residues. The CDR3 spells CASSPNLRDQNIQYF. The CDR3 nucleotides are TGTGCCAGCAGCCCGAACCTCAGGGACCAAAACATTCAGTACTTC. The full variable domain, with the rest looked up from reference TRBV7-9 and TRBJ2-4, is DTGVSQNPRHKITKRGQNVTFRCDPISEHNRLYWYRQTLGQGPEFLTYFQNEAQLEKSRLLSDRFSAERPKGSFSTLEIQRTEQGDSAMYLCASSPNLRDQNIQYFGAGTRLSVL.

V gene TRBV11-3 combines with J gene TRBJ1-1, with 7 bases aligning to TRBD1. The V segment lost 5 bases and the J segment 6 bases; nucleotides outside the gene matches: 6. The CDR3 contains 13 residues. Looked up from germline, CDR1 is SGHNT and CDR2 is YENEEA. The chain's CDR3 is CASSGNRGAEAFF. DNA of the CDR3: TGTGCCAGCAGCGGGAACAGGGGTGCTGAAGCTTTCTTT.

This clone was seen only a few times. V and J are TRBV5-4 and TRBJ1-4; no firm D call. Trimming pared 7 bases from V and 5 bases from J, leaving 15 bases between. This CDR3 spans 14 amino acids. Germline CDR1 SGHNT, CDR2 YYREEE (reference sequence). CDR3: CASRPGQINEKLFF. The CDR3 bases are TGTGCCAGCCGCCCCGGGCAGATAAATGAAAAACTGTTTTTT.

This chain uses TRBV27 with TRBJ2-4; tentative D call: TRBD1 (5 bases). With 2 bases removed from V and 0 bases from J, the gap between germline ends came to 11 bases. The CDR3 is 16 residues long. Germline lookup yields CDR1 MNHEY and CDR2 SMNVEV (reference sequence). This chain's CDR3 is CASSLRQTLAKNIQYF. CDR3 nucleotide sequence: TGTGCCAGCAGTTTAAGACAGACTCTAGCCAAAAACATTCAGTACTTC.

The genes are TRBV10-1 and TRBJ1-1; D remains unclear. V lost 2 bases and J lost 2, with 6 bases in between. Per germline, CDR1 WNHNN and CDR2 SYGVQD (reference sequence). The CDR3 totals 13 residues. In DNA, the CDR3 is TGCGCCAGCAGTGAGCGGGTTAACACTGAAGCTTTCTTT. Protein sequence: CASSERVNTEAFF.

The chain recombines TRBV18 with TRBJ2-1; D ambiguous. The CDR3 totals 13 residues. Germline CDR1 and CDR2: KGHSH and LQKENI. Trimming left V 3 bases short and J 5 bases short, with 8 bases between. This chain's CDR3 is CASSPRQDNEQFF. The CDR3, as DNA: TGTGCCAGCTCACCGCGACAAGACAATGAGCAGTTCTTC.

The chain is built from TRBV28 and TRBJ2-3; no firm D call. This CDR3 is built from 12 residues. CDR1 is MDHEN, CDR2 SYDVKM, per germline. The ends were cut back, 5 bases at V and 4 bases at J, with 7 bases in the middle. CDR3 sequence: CASSEVPDTQYF. Here the CDR3 DNA reads TGTGCCAGCAGTGAAGTCCCAGATACGCAGTATTTT.

This clone turned up a few times. The chain combines TRBV30 with TRBJ2-7; 10 positions match TRBD1. Germline V gives CDR1 GTSNPN, CDR2 SVGIG (reference sequence). The V and J ends lost 3 bases and 2 bases, in that order; junction bases with no gene match: 4. The CDR3 sequence is 14 residues long. The CDR3, as DNA: TGTGCCTGGAGCGCCGGGACAGGGGCCTACGAGCAGTACGTC. Protein product: CAWSAGTGAYEQYV.

The chain couples TRBV5-8 to TRBJ2-1; unclear D gene. This CDR3 has 14 residues. Trimming left V 0 bases short and J 0 bases short, with 4 bases between. Germline CDR1 is SGHTS and CDR2 is YDEGEE. The CDR3 DNA is TGTGCCAGCAGCTTGGGGGACTCCTACAATGAGCAGTTCTTC. It specifies CASSLGDSYNEQFF.

This clone is a singleton in its sample. V gene TRBV2 combines with J gene TRBJ2-7; TRBD2 might be the D (5 bases). Trimming took off 6 bases at V and 7 bases at J, with 22 bases between the two ends. The CDR3 loop spans 15 amino acids. CDR1 SNHLY and CDR2 FYNNEI come from the germline V gene. CDR3 sequence (DNA): TGTGCCAGCAGATTAAACCGGGAATCCAATGGGGAGCAGTACTTC. Its protein product is CASRLNRESNGEQYF.

This clone was counted only a few times. At one boundary the junction diverges from the germline segment, which might be a read error. The J gene is TRBJ2-5, the V gene TRBV29-1, with a weak D call TRBD2 (5 bases). CDR1 is SQVTM and CDR2 is ANQGSEA in the germline V gene. This CDR3 contains 11 residues. CDR3 loop: CNVGLGGPKYF. CDR3 nucleotide sequence: TGCAACGTTGGGCTTGGAGGACCCAAGTACTTC.

J is TRBJ2-3 and V is TRBV5-5, with a tentative D call TRBD1 (6 bases). Per the germline V gene, CDR1 is SGHKS and CDR2 is YYEKEE (reference sequence). V dropped 1 base and J dropped 5 bases, with 11 bases sitting between them. This CDR3 has 14 amino acids. The CDR3 here is CASSLTGWGDTQYF. In DNA form, the CDR3 reads TGTGCCAGCAGCTTGACAGGGTGGGGAGATACGCAGTATTTT.